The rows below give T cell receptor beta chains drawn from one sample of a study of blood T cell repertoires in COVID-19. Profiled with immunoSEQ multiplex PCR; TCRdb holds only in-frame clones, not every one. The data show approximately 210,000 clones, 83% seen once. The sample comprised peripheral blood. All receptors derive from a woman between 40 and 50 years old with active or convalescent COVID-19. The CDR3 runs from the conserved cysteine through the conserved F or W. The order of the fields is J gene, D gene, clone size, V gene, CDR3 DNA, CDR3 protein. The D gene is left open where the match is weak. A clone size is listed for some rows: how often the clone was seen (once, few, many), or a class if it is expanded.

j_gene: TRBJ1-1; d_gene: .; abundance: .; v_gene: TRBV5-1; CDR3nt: TGCGCCAGCAGCTTGGCCATCCAGGTAGGGGACACTGAAGCTTTCTTT; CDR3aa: CASSLAIQVGDTEAFF
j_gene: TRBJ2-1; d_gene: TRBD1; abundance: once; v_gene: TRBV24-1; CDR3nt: TGTGCCACCAGACCGGGACAGGGGTCGGAAAATGAGCAGTTCTTC; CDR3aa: CATRPGQGSENEQFF
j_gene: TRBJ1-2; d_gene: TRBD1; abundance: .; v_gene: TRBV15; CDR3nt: TGTGCCACCAGCAGAGTACCAACAAGGCGGACAGGGGGCGGCTACACCTTC; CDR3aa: CATSRVPTRRTGGGYTF
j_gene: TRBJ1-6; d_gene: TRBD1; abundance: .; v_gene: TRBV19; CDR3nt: TGTGCCAGGGCGGGGACAGGGTATAATTCACCCCTCCACTTT; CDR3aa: CARAGTGYNSPLHF
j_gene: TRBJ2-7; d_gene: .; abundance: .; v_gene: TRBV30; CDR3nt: TGTGCCTGGAGCCCTACAACCAGGGTACCCTACGAGCAGTACTTC; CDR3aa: CAWSPTTRVPYEQYF
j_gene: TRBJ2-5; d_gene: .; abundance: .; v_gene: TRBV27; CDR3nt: TGTGCCAGCAGTCCATCTAGGACAATCATTCAAGAGACCCAGTACTTC; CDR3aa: CASSPSRTIIQETQYF
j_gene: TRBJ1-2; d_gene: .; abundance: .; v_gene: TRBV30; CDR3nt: TGTGCCTGGCAGACTCGGGGGGGTGAGGACCGAGTCTATGGCTACACCTTC; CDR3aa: CAWQTRGGEDRVYGYTF
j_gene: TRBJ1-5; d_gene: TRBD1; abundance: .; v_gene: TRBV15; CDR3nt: TGTGCCACCAGCATTGGGGGTACAGGGGGACAGCCCCAGCATTTT; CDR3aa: CATSIGGTGGQPQHF
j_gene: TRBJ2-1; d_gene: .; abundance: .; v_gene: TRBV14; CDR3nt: TGTGCCAGCAGCCAAGATCGCGGCTACAATGAGCAGTTCTTC; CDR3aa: CASSQDRGYNEQFF
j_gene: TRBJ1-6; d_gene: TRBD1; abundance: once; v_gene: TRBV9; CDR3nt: TGTGCCAGCAGCGTAGATGGAACAGGGGTCTATTCACCCCTCCACTTT; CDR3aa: CASSVDGTGVYSPLHF
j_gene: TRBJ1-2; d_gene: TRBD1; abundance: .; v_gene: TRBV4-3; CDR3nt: TGCGCCAGCAGCCTGATCTTCGACAGGGGTATTGATGGCTACACCTTC; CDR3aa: CASSLIFDRGIDGYTF
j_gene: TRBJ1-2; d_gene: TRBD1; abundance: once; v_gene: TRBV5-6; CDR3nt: TGTGCCAGCAGCTTGGCCGACAGGGACGGCTACACCTTC; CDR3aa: CASSLADRDGYTF
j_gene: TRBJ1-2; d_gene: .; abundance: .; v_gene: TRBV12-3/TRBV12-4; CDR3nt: TGTGCCAGCAGTACTCGAGTCTATGGCTACACCTTC; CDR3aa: CASSTRVYGYTF
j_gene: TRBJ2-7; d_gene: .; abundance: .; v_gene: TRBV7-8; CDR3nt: TGTGCCAGCAGCCCAGGGTTATCCTACGAGCAGTACTTC; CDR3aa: CASSPGLSYEQYF
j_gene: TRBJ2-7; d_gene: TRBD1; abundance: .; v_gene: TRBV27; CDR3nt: TGTGCCAGCAGTTTCGTTCAGGGGGTCCATCGCGAGCAGTACTTC; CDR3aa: CASSFVQGVHREQYF
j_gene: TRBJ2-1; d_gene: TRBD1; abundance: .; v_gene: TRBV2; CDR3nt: TGTGCCAGCAGTGATGGACAGGGGAGCTACAATGAGCAGTTCTTC; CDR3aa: CASSDGQGSYNEQFF
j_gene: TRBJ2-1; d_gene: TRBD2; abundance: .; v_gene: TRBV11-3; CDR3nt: TGTGCCAGCAGCTCCCCGGCTAGCGGGAGGCGTAACAATGAGCAGTTCTTC; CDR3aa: CASSSPASGRRNNEQFF
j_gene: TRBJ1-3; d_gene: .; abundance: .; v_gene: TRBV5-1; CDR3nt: TGCGCCAGCAGCTTGGCGGGGGACGATTCTGGAAACACCATATATTTT; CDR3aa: CASSLAGDDSGNTIYF
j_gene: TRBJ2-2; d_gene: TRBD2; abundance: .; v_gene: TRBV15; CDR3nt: TGTGCCACCAGCAGAGTTGGGCTAGCGGGGAACACCGGGGAGCTGTTTTTT; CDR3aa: CATSRVGLAGNTGELFF
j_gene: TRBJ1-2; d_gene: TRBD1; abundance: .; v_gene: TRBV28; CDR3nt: TGTGCCAGCGAAGACCCCGGGACAGGGTATGGCTACACCTTC; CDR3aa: CASEDPGTGYGYTF
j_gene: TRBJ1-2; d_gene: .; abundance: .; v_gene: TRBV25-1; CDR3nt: TGTGCCAGCAGTGCAGGGTCCTATGGCTACACCTTC; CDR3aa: CASSAGSYGYTF
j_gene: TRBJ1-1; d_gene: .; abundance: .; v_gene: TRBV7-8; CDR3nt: TGTGCCAGCAGCCCAAGCCGGGGGGAAGCTTTCTTT; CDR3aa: CASSPSRGEAFF
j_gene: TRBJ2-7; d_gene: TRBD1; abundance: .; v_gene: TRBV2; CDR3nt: TGTGCCAGCAGTGTCCGGGACAGGGGAGGGGAGCAGTACTTC; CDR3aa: CASSVRDRGGEQYF
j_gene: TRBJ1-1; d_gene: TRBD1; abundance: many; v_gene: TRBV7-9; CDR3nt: TGTGCCAGCAGAGTTAGACAGGGGGTCACTGAAGCTTTCTTT; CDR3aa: CASRVRQGVTEAFF
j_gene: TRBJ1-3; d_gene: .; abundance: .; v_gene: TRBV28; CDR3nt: TGTGCCAGCGCTTTGGAGCTCGGAAACACCATATATTTT; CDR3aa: CASALELGNTIYF
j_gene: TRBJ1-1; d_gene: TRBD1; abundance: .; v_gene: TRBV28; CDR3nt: TGTGCCAGCAGCGCCCCAGGGACAGGGGGATGGGTAGTGGCTGAAGCTTTCTTT; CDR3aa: CASSAPGTGGWVVAEAFF
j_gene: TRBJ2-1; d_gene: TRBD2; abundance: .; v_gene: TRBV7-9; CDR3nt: TGTGCCAGCAGCTCGGGACTAGCGGGGGTCAATGAGCAGTTCTTC; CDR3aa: CASSSGLAGVNEQFF
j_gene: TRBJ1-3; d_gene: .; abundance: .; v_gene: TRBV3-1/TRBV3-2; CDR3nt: TGTGCCAGCAGCCCCACAGGGTACGACGGAAACACCATATATTTT; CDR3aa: CASSPTGYDGNTIYF
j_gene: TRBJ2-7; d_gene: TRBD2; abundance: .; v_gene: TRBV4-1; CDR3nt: TGCGCCAGCAGCCAAGAAAGTCAACTAGCGGGGGGGAATGAGCAGTACTTC; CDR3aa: CASSQESQLAGGNEQYF
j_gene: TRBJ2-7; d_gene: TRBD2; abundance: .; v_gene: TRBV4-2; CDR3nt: TGTGCCAGCAGCCTAGAGCGGGGTTTGTCCTACGAGCAGTACTTC; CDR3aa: CASSLERGLSYEQYF
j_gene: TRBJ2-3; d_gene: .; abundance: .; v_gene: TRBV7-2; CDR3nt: TGTGCCAGCAGCTTAGTAGCGAGGGCGGTGGATACGCAGTATTTT; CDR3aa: CASSLVARAVDTQYF
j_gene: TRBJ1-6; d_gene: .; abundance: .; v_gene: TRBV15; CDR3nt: TGTGCCACCAGCAGAGTAGTCGTTCATTCACCCCTCCACTTT; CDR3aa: CATSRVVVHSPLHF
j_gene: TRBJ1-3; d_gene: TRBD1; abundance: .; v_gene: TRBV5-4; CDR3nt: TGTGCCAGCAGCTTGACAGGGGCTGGAAACACCATATATTTT; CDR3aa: CASSLTGAGNTIYF
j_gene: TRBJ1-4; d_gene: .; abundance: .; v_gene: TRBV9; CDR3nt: TGTGCCAGCAGCGTAGGGCCAGAGGGGGATGAAAAACTGTTTTTT; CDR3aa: CASSVGPEGDEKLFF
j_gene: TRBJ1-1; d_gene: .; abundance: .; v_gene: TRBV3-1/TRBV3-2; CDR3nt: TGTGCCAGCAGCCAACCGGGGAGGTTCACTGAAGCTTTCTTT; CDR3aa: CASSQPGRFTEAFF
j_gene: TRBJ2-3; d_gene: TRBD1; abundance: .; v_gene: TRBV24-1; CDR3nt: TGTGCCACCAGCTTGAGGACAGGGATGACAGATACGCAGTATTTT; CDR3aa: CATSLRTGMTDTQYF
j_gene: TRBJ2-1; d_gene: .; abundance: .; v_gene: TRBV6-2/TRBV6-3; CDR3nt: TGTGCCAGCAGTTACAGGGGTACGTTAAGCAATGAGCAGTTCTTC; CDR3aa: CASSYRGTLSNEQFF
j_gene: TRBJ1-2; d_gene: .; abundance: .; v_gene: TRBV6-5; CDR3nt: TGTGCCAGCAGTTACGGTGCAGTCTATGGCTACACCTTC; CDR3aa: CASSYGAVYGYTF
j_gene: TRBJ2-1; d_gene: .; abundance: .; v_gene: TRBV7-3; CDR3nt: TGTGCCAGCAGCTTAAGTTTCCAGGGAGGATACAATGAGCAGTTCTTC; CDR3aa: CASSLSFQGGYNEQFF
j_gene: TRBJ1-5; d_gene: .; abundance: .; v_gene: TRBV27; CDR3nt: TGTGCCAGCAGGCTCCGTGGGGGCAGAAATCAGCCCCAGCATTTT; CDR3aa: CASRLRGGRNQPQHF
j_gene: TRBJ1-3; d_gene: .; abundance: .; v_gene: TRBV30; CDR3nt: TGTGCCTGGAGGGGCTACTCTGGAAACACCATATATTTT; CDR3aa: CAWRGYSGNTIYF
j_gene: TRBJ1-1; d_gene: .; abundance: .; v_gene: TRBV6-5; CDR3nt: TGTGCCAGCAGAGGCAGGGACACTGAAGCTTTCTTT; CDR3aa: CASRGRDTEAFF
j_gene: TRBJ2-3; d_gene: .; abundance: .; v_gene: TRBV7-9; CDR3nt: TGTGCCAGCAGCTTAGCACCGGGGGGCCCAGATACGCAGTATTTT; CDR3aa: CASSLAPGGPDTQYF
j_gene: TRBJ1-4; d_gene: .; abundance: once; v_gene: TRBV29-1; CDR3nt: TGCAGCGTTTTACAGGGTGAAAAACTGTTTTTT; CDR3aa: CSVLQGEKLFF
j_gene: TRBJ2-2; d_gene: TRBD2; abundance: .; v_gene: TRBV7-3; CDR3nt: TGTGCCAGCAGCTCCCCCGGACTAGCGGGAGTGGGCGGGGAGCTGTTTTTT; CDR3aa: CASSSPGLAGVGGELFF
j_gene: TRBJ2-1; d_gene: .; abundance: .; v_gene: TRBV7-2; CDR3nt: TGTGCCAGCAGCCCCGGACTGAGTTACAATGAGCAGTTCTTC; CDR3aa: CASSPGLSYNEQFF
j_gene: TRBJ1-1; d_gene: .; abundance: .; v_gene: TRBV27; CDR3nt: TGTGCCAGCAACCGTACCCCGGTGGAAGCTTTCTTT; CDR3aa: CASNRTPVEAFF
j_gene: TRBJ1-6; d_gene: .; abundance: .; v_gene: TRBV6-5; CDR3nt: TGTGCCAGCACCGGACAGTTTAACTATAATTCACCCCTCCACTTT; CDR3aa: CASTGQFNYNSPLHF
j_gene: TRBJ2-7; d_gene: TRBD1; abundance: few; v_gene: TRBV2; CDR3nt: TGTGCCAGCGGTCCTCTGGGACAGATCTACGAGCAGTACTTC; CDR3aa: CASGPLGQIYEQYF
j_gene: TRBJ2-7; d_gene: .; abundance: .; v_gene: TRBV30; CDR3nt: TGTGCCTGGAGTCCTACAGAGCTCTACGAGCAGTACTTC; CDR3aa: CAWSPTELYEQYF
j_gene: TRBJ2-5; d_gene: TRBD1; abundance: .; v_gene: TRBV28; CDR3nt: TGTGCCAGCAGTTCCACCGGGACAGAAGAGACCCAGTACTTC; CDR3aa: CASSSTGTEETQYF
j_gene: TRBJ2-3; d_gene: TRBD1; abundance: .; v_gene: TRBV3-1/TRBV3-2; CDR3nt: TGTGCCAGCAGGACGGGACAGGGGGTCACAGATACGCAGTATTTT; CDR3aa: CASRTGQGVTDTQYF
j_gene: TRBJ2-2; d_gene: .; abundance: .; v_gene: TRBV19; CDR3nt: TGTGCCAGCCGCCCTCGGGGTGGGACCGGGGAGCTGTTTTTT; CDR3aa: CASRPRGGTGELFF
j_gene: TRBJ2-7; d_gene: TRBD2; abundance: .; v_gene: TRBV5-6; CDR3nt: TGTGCCAGCAGCCTTTCAAGACTAGCGGGAGTCTACGAGCAGTACTTC; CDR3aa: CASSLSRLAGVYEQYF
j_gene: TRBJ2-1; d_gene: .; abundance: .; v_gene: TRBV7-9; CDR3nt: TGTGCCAGCAGCAACCGGGACACCTCAATGTATGAGCAGTTCTTC; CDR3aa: CASSNRDTSMYEQFF
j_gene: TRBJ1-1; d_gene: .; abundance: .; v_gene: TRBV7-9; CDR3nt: TGTGCCAGCAGCCCCCGGCAGGGATTGAACACTGAAGCTTTCTTT; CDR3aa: CASSPRQGLNTEAFF
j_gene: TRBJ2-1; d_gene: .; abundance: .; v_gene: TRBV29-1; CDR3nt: TGCAGCGTTGAAGATTATCGAGACAGAGCCTACAATGAGCAGTTCTTC; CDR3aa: CSVEDYRDRAYNEQFF